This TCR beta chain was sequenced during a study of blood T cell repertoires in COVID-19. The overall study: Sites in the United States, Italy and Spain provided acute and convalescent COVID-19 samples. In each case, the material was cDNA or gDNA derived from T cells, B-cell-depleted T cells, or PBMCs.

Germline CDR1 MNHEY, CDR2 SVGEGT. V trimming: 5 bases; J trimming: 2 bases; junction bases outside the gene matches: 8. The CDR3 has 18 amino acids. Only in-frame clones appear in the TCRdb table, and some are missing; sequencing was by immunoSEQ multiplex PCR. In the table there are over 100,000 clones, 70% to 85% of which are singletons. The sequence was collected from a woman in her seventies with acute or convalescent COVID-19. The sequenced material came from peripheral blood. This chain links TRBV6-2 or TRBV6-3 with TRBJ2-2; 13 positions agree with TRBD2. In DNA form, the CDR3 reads TGTGCCAGCAGTAAACCGGGGACTAGCGGGGACAACACCGGGGAGCTGTTTTTT. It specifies CASSKPGTSGDNTGELFF.